This TCR beta chain was observed in a study of early T cells in non-severe SARS-CoV-2 infection. Study overall: Sequencing of unsorted whole blood was done on bulk RNA, leaving chains unpaired.

Attachment of unique molecular identifiers was made to individual cDNA molecules. TCRdb re-called the 5' RACE reads with MiXCR, one entry per CDR3 protein. The sample shows about 80,000 distinct CDR3 sequences, 9% to 14% of them seen only once. Study outcomes and limitations: Using VDJdb, the matching emphasized anti-spike CD8 responses while missing private and CD4 specificities.

The V and J ends lost 0 bases and 5 bases respectively, with 8 bases between them. This CDR3 contains 13 residues. Looked up from germline, CDR1 is SGDLS and CDR2 is YYNGEE. This clonotype was detected only a few times. Its target is unknown. The receptor comes from an adult who was a healthcare worker with PCR-confirmed SARS-CoV-2 infection or an uninfected control (not recorded which). The J gene is TRBJ2-5, the V gene TRBV9, with no clear D. Sequencing used whole blood. The CDR3 bases are TGTGCCAGCAGCGTAGGAGGATCCGAGACCCAGTACTTC. Protein: CASSVGGSETQYF.